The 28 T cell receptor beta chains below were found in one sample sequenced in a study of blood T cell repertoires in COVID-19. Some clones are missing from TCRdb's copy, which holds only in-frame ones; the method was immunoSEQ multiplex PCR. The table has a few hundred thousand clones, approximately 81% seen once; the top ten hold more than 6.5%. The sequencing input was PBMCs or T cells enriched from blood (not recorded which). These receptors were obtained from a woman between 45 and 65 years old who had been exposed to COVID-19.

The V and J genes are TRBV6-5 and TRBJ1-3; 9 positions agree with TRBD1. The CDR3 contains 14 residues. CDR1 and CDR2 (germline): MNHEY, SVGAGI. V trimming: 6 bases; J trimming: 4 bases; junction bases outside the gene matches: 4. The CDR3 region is CASSLGTGGNTIYF. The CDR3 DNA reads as TGTGCCAGCAGCCTGGGGACAGGGGGAAACACCATATATTTT.

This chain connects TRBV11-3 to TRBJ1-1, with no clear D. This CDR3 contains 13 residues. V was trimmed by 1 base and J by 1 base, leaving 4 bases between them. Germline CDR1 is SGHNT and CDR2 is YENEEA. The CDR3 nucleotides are TGTGCCAGCAGCTTAGCTAAGAACACTGAAGCTTTCTTT. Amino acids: CASSLAKNTEAFF.

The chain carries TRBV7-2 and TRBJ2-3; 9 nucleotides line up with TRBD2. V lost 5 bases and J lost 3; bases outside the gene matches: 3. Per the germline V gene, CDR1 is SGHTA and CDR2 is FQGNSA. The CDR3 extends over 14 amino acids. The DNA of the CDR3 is TGTGCCAGCAGCCGCGGGGGGGCTACAGATACGCAGTATTTT. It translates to CASSRGGATDTQYF.

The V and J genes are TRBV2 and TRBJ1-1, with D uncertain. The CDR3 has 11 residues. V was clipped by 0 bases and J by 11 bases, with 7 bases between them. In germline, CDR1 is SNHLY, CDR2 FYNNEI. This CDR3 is CASSEAIRAFF. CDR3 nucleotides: TGTGCCAGCAGTGAAGCGATACGGGCTTTCTTT.

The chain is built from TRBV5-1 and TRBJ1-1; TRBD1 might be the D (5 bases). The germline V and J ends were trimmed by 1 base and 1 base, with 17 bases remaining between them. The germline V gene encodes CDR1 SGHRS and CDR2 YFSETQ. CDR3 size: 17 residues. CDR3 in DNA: TGCGCCAGCAGCTTGTCGCCCGGTAGGGGTGGGAACACTGAAGCTTTCTTT. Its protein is CASSLSPGRGGNTEAFF.

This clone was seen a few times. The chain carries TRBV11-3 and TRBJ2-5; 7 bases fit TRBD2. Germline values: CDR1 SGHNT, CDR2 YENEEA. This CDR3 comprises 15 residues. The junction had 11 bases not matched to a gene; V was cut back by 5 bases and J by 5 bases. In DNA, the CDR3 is TGTGCCAGCAGCCGAGGGGAGGGCGCGGGTGAGACCCAGTACTTC. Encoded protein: CASSRGEGAGETQYF.

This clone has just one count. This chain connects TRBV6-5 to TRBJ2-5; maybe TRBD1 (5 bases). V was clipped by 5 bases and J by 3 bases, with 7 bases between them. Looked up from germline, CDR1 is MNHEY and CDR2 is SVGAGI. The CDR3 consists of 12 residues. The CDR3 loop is CASSHRKETQYF. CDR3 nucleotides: TGTGCCAGCAGTCACAGGAAAGAGACCCAGTACTTC.

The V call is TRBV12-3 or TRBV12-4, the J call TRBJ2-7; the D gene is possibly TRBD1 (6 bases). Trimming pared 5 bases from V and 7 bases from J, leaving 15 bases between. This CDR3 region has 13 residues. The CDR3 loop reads CASSPGYRVEQYF. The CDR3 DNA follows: TGTGCCAGCAGTCCGGGATACAGGGTAGAGCAGTACTTC.

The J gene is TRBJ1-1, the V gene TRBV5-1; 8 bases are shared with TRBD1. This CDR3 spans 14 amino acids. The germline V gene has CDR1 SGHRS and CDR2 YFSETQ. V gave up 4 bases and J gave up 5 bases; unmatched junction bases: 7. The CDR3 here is CASSPGGGETEAFF. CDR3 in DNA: TGCGCCAGCAGCCCAGGGGGCGGAGAGACTGAAGCTTTCTTT.

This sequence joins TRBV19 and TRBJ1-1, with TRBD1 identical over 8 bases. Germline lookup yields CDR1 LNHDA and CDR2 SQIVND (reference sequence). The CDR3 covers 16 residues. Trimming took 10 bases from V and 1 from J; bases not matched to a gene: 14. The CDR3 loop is CATRPRQGAGNTEAFF. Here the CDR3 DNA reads TGTGCCACCAGACCCCGGCAGGGGGCTGGGAACACTGAAGCTTTCTTT.

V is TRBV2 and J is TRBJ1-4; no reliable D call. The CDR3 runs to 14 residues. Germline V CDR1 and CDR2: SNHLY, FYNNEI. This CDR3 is CACEGFSTNEKLFF. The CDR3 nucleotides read TGTGCTTGCGAGGGTTTTTCAACTAATGAAAAACTGTTTTTT.

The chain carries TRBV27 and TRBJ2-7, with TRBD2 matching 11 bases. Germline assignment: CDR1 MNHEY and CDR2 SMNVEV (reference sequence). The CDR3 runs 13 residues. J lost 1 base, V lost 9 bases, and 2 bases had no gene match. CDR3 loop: CASRTSGSYEQYF. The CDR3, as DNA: TGTGCCAGTCGGACTAGCGGGTCCTACGAGCAGTACTTC.

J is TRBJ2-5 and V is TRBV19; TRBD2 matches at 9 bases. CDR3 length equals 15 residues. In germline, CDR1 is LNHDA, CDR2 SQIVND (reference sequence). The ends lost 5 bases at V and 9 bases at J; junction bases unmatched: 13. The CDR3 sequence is CASSHVAGGPGAQYF. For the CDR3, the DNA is TGTGCCAGTAGTCATGTCGCGGGGGGGCCCGGGGCCCAGTACTTC.

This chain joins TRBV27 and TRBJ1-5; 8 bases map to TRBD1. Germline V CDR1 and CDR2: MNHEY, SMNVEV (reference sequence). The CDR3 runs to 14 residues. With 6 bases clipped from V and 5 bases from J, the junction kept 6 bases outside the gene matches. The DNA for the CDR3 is TGTGCCAGCAGAGGTGGACAGGGAGATCAGCCCCAGCATTTT. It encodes CASRGGQGDQPQHF.

The CDR3: CASTRVCNTIYF. CDR3 in DNA: TGCGCCAGCACACGGGTTTGTAACACCATATATTTT. The J gene is TRBJ1-3, the V gene TRBV10-2; no reliable D call. CDR1 is WSHSY, CDR2 SAAADI, per germline. This CDR3 contains 12 residues. V was cut by 7 bases and J by 7 bases, with 11 bases left in between.

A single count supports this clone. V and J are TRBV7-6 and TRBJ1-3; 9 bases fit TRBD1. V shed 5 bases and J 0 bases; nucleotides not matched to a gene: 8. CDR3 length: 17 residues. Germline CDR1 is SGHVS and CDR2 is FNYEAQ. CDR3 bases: TGTGCCAGCAGCCGGACAGGGGCGGTGGGCTCTGGAAACACCATATATTTT. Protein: CASSRTGAVGSGNTIYF.

The CDR3 DNA reads as TGCGCCAGCAGCTTTCGGACAGGGGGCGATGGCTACACCTTC. Encoded protein: CASSFRTGGDGYTF. This chain uses TRBV5-1 with TRBJ1-2; 11 positions match TRBD1. Unmatched junction bases numbered 3, after V lost 2 bases and J lost 6 bases. Germline CDR1 SGHRS, CDR2 YFSETQ. The CDR3 consists of 14 residues.

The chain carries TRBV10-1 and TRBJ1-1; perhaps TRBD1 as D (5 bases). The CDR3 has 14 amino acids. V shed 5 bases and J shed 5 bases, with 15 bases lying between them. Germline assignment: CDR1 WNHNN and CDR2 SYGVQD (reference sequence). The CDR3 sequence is CASSSQVGGTEAFF. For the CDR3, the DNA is TGCGCCAGCAGTTCACAGGTCGGAGGGACTGAAGCTTTCTTT.

The CDR3 DNA follows: TGTGCCAGCAGCTTAACAGGGCGCGGTGACACTGAAGCTTTCTTT. This codes for CASSLTGRGDTEAFF. This chain links TRBV7-9 with TRBJ1-1, with D perhaps matching TRBD1 (6 bases). The CDR3 extends over 15 amino acids. Germline V gives CDR1 SEHNR, CDR2 FQNEAQ (reference sequence). The V gene lost 2 bases and the J gene lost 3 bases, with 13 bases spanning the gap. Using reference TRBV7-9 and TRBJ1-1 for the parts outside the CDR3, the full variable domain is DTGVSQNPRHKITKRGQNVTFRCDPISEHNRLYWYRQTLGQGPEFLTYFQNEAQLEKSRLLSDRFSAERPKGSFSTLEIQRTEQGDSAMYLCASSLTGRGDTEAFFGQGTRLTVV.

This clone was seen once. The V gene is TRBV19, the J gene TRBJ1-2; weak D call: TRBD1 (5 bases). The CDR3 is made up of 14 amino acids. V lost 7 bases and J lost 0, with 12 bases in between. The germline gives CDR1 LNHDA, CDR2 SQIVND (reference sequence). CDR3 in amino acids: CASKTGGANYGYTF. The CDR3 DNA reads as TGTGCCAGTAAAACGGGGGGAGCTAACTATGGCTACACCTTC.

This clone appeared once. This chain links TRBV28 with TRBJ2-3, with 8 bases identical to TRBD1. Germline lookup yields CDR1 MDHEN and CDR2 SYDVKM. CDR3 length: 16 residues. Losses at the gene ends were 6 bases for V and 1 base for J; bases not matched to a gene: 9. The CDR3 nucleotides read TGTGCCAGCAGCTCTCCCGGACAGGGCGGCACAGATACGCAGTATTTT. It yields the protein CASSSPGQGGTDTQYF.

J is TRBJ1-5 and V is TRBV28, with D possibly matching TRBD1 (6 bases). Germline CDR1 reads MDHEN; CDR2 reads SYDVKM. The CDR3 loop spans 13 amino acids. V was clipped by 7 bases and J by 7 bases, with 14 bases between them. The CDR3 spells CASTWGLRQPQHF. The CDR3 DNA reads TGTGCCAGCACGTGGGGGCTCAGGCAGCCCCAGCATTTT.

CDR3 nucleotide sequence: TGTGCCAGCAAAGGCCAGCGGGAAAAACTGTTTTTT. This codes for CASKGQREKLFF. The rearrangement links TRBV28 to TRBJ1-4; D unresolved. The CDR3 totals 12 residues. Trimming took 7 bases from V and 8 from J, leaving 11 bases between them. The germline V gene encodes CDR1 MDHEN and CDR2 SYDVKM.

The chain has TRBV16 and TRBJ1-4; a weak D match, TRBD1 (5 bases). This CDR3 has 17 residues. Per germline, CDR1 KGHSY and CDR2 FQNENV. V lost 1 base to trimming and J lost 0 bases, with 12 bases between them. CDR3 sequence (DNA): TGTGCCAGCAGCCAATGGGGGGATCTCTCAACTAATGAAAAACTGTTTTTT. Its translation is CASSQWGDLSTNEKLFF.

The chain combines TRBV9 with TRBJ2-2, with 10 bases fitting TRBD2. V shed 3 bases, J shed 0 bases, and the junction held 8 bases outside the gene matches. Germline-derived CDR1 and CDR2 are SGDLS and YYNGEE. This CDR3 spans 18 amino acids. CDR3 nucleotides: TGTGCCAGCAGCGGCAAGAGCAGCGGGGGGGCGAACACCGGGGAGCTGTTTTTT. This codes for CASSGKSSGGANTGELFF.

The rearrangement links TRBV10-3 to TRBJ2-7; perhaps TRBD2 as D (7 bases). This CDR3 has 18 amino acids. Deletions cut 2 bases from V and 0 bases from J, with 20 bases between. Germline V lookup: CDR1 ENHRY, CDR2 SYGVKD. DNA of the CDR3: TGTGCCATCAGTGAGCCGGGACGGGGGGCGGCAATCTCCTACGAGCAGTACTTC. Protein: CAISEPGRGAAISYEQYF.

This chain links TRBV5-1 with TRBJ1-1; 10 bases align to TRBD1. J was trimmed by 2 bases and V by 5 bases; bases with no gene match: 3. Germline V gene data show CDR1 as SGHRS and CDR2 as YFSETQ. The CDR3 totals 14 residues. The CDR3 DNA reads TGCGCCAGCAGGAGACAGGGGGCCAACACTGAAGCTTTCTTT. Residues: CASRRQGANTEAFF.

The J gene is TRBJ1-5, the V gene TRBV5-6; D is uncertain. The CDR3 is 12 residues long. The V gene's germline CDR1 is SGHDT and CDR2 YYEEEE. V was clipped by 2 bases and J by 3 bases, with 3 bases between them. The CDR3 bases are TGTGCCAGCAGCTTTCTCAATCAGCCCCAGCATTTT. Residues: CASSFLNQPQHF. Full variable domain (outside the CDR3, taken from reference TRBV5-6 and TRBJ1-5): DAGVTQSPTHLIKTRGQQVTLRCSPKSGHDTVSWYQQALGQGPQFIFQYYEEEERQRGNFPDRFSGHQFPNYSSELNVNALLLGDSALYLCASSFLNQPQHFGDGTRLSIL.